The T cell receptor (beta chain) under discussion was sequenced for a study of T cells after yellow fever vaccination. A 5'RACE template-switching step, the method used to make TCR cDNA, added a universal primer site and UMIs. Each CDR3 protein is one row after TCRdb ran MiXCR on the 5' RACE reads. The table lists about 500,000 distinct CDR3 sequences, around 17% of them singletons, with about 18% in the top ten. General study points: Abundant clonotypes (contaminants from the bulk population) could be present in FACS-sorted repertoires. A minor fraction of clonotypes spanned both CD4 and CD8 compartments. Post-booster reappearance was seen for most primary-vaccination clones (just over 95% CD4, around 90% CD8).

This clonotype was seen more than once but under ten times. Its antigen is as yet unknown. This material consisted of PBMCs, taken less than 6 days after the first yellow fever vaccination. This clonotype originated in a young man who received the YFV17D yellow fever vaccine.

CDR3 nucleotide sequence: TGTGCCAGCAGCATGACTAGCGGAACAGATACGCAGTATTTT. Protein product: CASSMTSGTDTQYF. This chain connects TRBV7-3 to TRBJ2-3, with 9 bases aligning to TRBD2. Trimming cost V 5 bases and J 3 bases; bases outside gene matches: 3. CDR3 length: 14 residues. Germline assignment: CDR1 SGHTA and CDR2 FQGTGA.